This TCR beta chain was profiled in a study of cytomegalovirus exposure and HLA in healthy donors. The study, taken as a whole, reports: The study listed 164 cytomegalovirus-associated TCR beta chains. A prior analysis recorded that most TCR beta V segments were productive about 87% or about 30% of the time.

Primers for the PCR totalled 60 Vbeta and 13 Jbeta. The data were produced by immunoSEQ multiplex PCR, yet TCRdb's version contains in-frame clones alone and is incomplete. The data contain 65,000 to 85,000 clones, more than 75% of them singletons. This clone was seen more than once but under ten times. Its target is not known. The junction does not match germline at one end; this may be a read error. This receptor was obtained from a male donor in good health and CMV-seropositive. Sequenced input: PBMCs.

CDR3 in amino acids: CASSEGAVTDTRYF. CDR3 coding DNA: TGTGCCAGCAGTGAAGGAGCGGTCACAGATACGCGGTATTTT. The rearrangement joins TRBV6-1 to TRBJ2-3; maybe TRBD2 (5 bases). Germline V gene sequence: CDR1 MNHNS, CDR2 SASEGT. The CDR3 totals 14 residues.